The 23 T cell receptor beta chains below come from one sample, sequenced in a study of T cell responses to AZD1222 COVID-19 vaccine. Data came from immunoSEQ multiplex PCR; TCRdb stores just in-frame clones and leaves some out. The top ten clones hold over 1.1% of a sample with about 73,000 clones, 85% to 90% of them seen once. Here the sequenced sample was peripheral blood, taken 28 days after the second AZD1222 dose. The receptors come from an adult who received the AZD1222 COVID-19 vaccine.

The rearrangement links TRBV11-2 to TRBJ2-1; 7 bases line up with TRBD2. The CDR3 contains 15 residues. CDR1 is SGHAT, CDR2 FQNNGV, per germline. With V trimmed by 5 bases and J by 0 bases, 4 bases remained unmatched. The CDR3 bases are TGTGCCAGCAGCCCAGCGGGGAACTCCTACAATGAGCAGTTCTTC. It yields the protein CASSPAGNSYNEQFF.

This clone occurred once. The V call is TRBV11-3, the J call TRBJ2-5; 11 bases map to TRBD2. Germline assignment: CDR1 SGHNT and CDR2 YENEEA. CDR3 size: 21 residues. With V trimmed by 0 bases and J by 2 bases, 17 bases remained unmatched. CDR3 nucleotides: TGTGCCAGCAGCTTAGACGGGGCTAGCGGGGGGTCGGCCGCTAAGCAAGAGACCCAGTACTTC. It encodes CASSLDGASGGSAAKQETQYF.

The V call is TRBV9, the J call TRBJ2-6; D is perhaps TRBD1 or TRBD2 (5 bases each). V dropped 0 bases and J dropped 0 bases, with 13 bases sitting between them. The V gene's germline CDR1 is SGDLS and CDR2 YYNGEE. The CDR3 loop spans 18 amino acids. The CDR3 reads CASSVGADGGSGANVLTF. In nucleotides, the CDR3 is TGTGCCAGCAGCGTAGGTGCGGATGGGGGCTCTGGGGCCAACGTCCTGACTTTC. The full variable domain, its missing parts supplied by reference TRBV9 and TRBJ2-6, is DSGVTQTPKHLITATGQRVTLRCSPRSGDLSVYWYQQSLDQGLQFLIQYYNGEERAKGNILERFSAQQFPDLHSELNLSSLELGDSALYFCASSVGADGGSGANVLTFGAGSRLTVL.

This clone was seen a few times. V and J are TRBV27 and TRBJ1-1; the D gene is possibly TRBD1 (5 bases). The CDR3 consists of 14 residues. With 7 bases removed from V and 1 base from J, the gap between germline ends came to 13 bases. Germline values: CDR1 MNHEY, CDR2 SMNVEV (reference sequence). The CDR3 sequence: CASITSGQNTEAFF. CDR3 DNA: TGTGCCAGCATTACATCTGGACAGAACACTGAAGCTTTCTTT.

The chain is built from TRBV5-4 and TRBJ2-1, with TRBD2 identical over 8 bases. Germline V gene lookup returns CDR1 SGHNT and CDR2 YYREEE (reference sequence). This CDR3 spans 13 amino acids. With V trimmed by 4 bases and J by 10 bases, 7 bases remained unmatched. CDR3 protein: CASSLTAGAEQFF. CDR3 DNA: TGTGCCAGCAGCCTCACAGCGGGGGCGGAGCAGTTCTTC.

The V gene is TRBV6-5, the J gene TRBJ1-2; perhaps TRBD1 as D (5 bases). Germline V lookup: CDR1 MNHEY, CDR2 SVGAGI. Trimming pared 2 bases from V and 7 bases from J, leaving 8 bases between. The CDR3 has 12 amino acids. The CDR3 loop is CASSYGDAGYTF. The DNA for the CDR3 is TGTGCCAGCAGTTACGGGGACGCTGGCTACACCTTC.

V is TRBV2 and J is TRBJ1-1; D is possibly TRBD1 (6 bases). The CDR3 is 14 residues long. V was shortened by 6 bases and J by 8 bases, with 19 bases between the two germline ends. Germline V gene sequence: CDR1 SNHLY, CDR2 FYNNEI. CDR3 DNA sequence: TGTGCCAGCAGCAACCGGAGGGGGTACGGGGAAGCTTTCTTT. This encodes CASSNRRGYGEAFF.

V is TRBV4-1 and J is TRBJ1-2, with TRBD1 matching over 7 bases. There are 13 residues in the CDR3. Germline V lookup: CDR1 MGHRA, CDR2 YSYEKL. Trimming cost V 4 bases and J 7 bases; bases outside gene matches: 6. The CDR3: CASSPRQGVGYTF. CDR3 sequence (DNA): TGCGCCAGCAGCCCTCGACAGGGCGTTGGCTACACCTTC.

The chain carries TRBV3-1 (or the pseudogene TRBV3-2) and TRBJ1-6; no clear D. V was trimmed by 4 bases and J by 9 bases, leaving 10 bases between them. This CDR3 contains 13 residues. Germline CDR1 and CDR2: LGHDT and YNNKEL (reference sequence). The chain's CDR3 is CASSLAGVSPLHF. CDR3 DNA: TGTGCCAGCAGCCTAGCTGGGGTTTCACCCCTCCACTTT.

V and J are TRBV7-2 and TRBJ1-1; 8 nucleotides line up with TRBD1. J gave up 4 bases and V 1 base, and 5 bases lay outside the gene matches. CDR1 and CDR2 (germline): SGHTA, FQGNSA. The CDR3 is 15 amino acids. CDR3 coding DNA: TGTGCCAGCAGCTTAGGGCGGACAGGGCGCACTGAAGCTTTCTTT. As protein: CASSLGRTGRTEAFF.

The chain carries TRBV5-1 and TRBJ2-7, with D possibly TRBD2 on 5 matching bases. The V end was cut by 0 bases, the J end by 0 bases, with 10 bases between. The CDR3 runs to 15 residues. CDR1 SGHRS and CDR2 YFSETQ come from the germline V gene. This chain's CDR3 is CASSLAGESSYEQYF. The CDR3 coding sequence is TGCGCCAGCAGCTTGGCCGGGGAGAGCTCCTACGAGCAGTACTTC.

The chain has TRBV19 and TRBJ1-5, with 7 bases that match TRBD1. This CDR3 is built from 21 residues. Trimming at V came to 7 bases and at J to 3 bases, leaving 27 bases not matched to a gene. Germline values: CDR1 LNHDA, CDR2 SQIVND (reference sequence). The CDR3: CASTSGGRNRQGLRNNQPQHF. The CDR3 DNA is TGTGCCAGTACCTCAGGGGGAAGGAACCGACAGGGCCTTAGAAACAATCAGCCCCAGCATTTT.

J is TRBJ2-7 and V is TRBV5-1; D gene unclear. V gave up 3 bases and J gave up 4 bases, with 11 bases separating them. Germline V lookup: CDR1 SGHRS, CDR2 YFSETQ. This CDR3 is 13 amino acids long. The CDR3 is CASSSATDYEQYF. In DNA form, the CDR3 reads TGCGCCAGCAGCTCGGCCACTGATTACGAGCAGTACTTC.

V usage is TRBV18 and J usage is TRBJ2-1; 11 bases map to TRBD2. The CDR3 is made up of 14 amino acids. V gave up 6 bases and J gave up 5 bases; unmatched junction bases: 3. The V gene's germline CDR1 is KGHSH and CDR2 LQKENI. CDR3 coding DNA: TGTGCCAGCTCCCCGGGACTAGCGGACAATGAGCAGTTCTTC. Protein: CASSPGLADNEQFF.

V and J are TRBV3-1 (or the pseudogene TRBV3-2) and TRBJ2-2; a weak D match, TRBD2 (5 bases). Per the germline V gene, CDR1 is LGHDT and CDR2 is YNNKEL (reference sequence). The CDR3 length is 15 residues. Trimming took off 2 bases at V and 13 bases at J, with 20 bases between the two ends. CDR3 region: CASSQRSSDSYPLFF. The DNA for the CDR3 is TGTGCCAGCAGCCAACGAAGCTCGGACTCCTATCCGCTGTTTTTT.

This clone was seen only a few times. V usage is TRBV9 and J usage is TRBJ2-1; D gene ambiguous. The V gene's germline CDR1 is SGDLS and CDR2 YYNGEE. The CDR3 length is 15 residues. V was shortened by 0 bases and J by 2 bases, with 9 bases between the two germline ends. The CDR3 bases are TGTGCCAGCAGCGTAGAGTCTAGGGCCTACAATGAGCAGTTCTTC. Protein: CASSVESRAYNEQFF. Full variable domain (outside the CDR3, taken from reference TRBV9 and TRBJ2-1): DSGVTQTPKHLITATGQRVTLRCSPRSGDLSVYWYQQSLDQGLQFLIQYYNGEERAKGNILERFSAQQFPDLHSELNLSSLELGDSALYFCASSVESRAYNEQFFGPGTRLTVL.

The chain links TRBV7-2 to TRBJ2-7; D is possibly TRBD1 (5 bases). Germline values: CDR1 SGHTA, CDR2 FQGNSA. This CDR3 is built from 13 residues. V lost 6 bases and J lost 2, with 11 bases in between. The CDR3 nucleotides read TGTGCCAGCAGGGACATTTGGACCTACGAGCAGTACTTC. Its protein product is CASRDIWTYEQYF.

V usage is TRBV5-1 and J usage is TRBJ1-3; no clear D. With 4 bases removed from V and 0 bases from J, the gap between germline ends came to 8 bases. CDR1 and CDR2 from the germline V gene are SGHRS and YFSETQ. The CDR3 is 14 residues long. CDR3 coding DNA: TGCGCCAGCAGCGTGGCCAACTCTGGAAACACCATATATTTT. This codes for CASSVANSGNTIYF.

V is TRBV28 and J is TRBJ1-5; D remains ambiguous. V was shortened by 4 bases and J by 2 bases, with 12 bases between the two germline ends. The CDR3 contains 15 residues. Germline assignment: CDR1 MDHEN and CDR2 SYDVKM. CDR3 amino acids: CASSSHSSGNQPQHF. The DNA of the CDR3 is TGTGCCAGCAGTTCCCACTCCAGCGGCAATCAGCCCCAGCATTTT.

This sequence joins TRBV28 and TRBJ1-1; D gene ambiguous. Trimming pared 3 bases from V and 4 bases from J, leaving 21 bases between. Germline CDR1 is MDHEN and CDR2 is SYDVKM. The CDR3 runs to 17 residues. The DNA of the CDR3 is TGTGCCAGCAGTTTGGACCCCATGGCCGGGATGGGCACTGAAGCTTTCTTT. Its protein product is CASSLDPMAGMGTEAFF.

The CDR3 loop is CASSPSGEQYF. In DNA form, the CDR3 reads TGTGCCAGCTCACCGTCGGGGGAGCAGTACTTC. This chain uses TRBV18 with TRBJ2-7, with D possibly matching TRBD2 (5 bases). Germline V gene data show CDR1 as KGHSH and CDR2 as LQKENI. V shed 3 bases and J shed 7 bases, with 7 bases lying between them. The CDR3 contains 11 residues.

This chain joins TRBV10-3 and TRBJ1-5; D is perhaps TRBD1 (5 bases). With 0 bases removed from V and 6 bases from J, the gap between germline ends came to 12 bases. Germline assignment: CDR1 ENHRY and CDR2 SYGVKD. The CDR3 covers 15 residues. CDR3 residues: CAISESGQGSQPQHF. The CDR3 nucleotides read TGTGCCATCAGTGAGTCGGGGCAGGGTAGTCAGCCCCAGCATTTT.

The rearrangement uses TRBV7-3 and TRBJ2-7; D unclear. The CDR3 totals 13 residues. The ends were cut back, 0 bases at V and 3 bases at J, with 6 bases in the middle. Germline CDR1 SGHTA, CDR2 FQGTGA. The CDR3 here is CASSLTYDYEQYF. The CDR3 bases are TGTGCCAGCAGCTTAACTTACGACTACGAGCAGTACTTC.